This TCR beta chain was recorded in a study of blood T cells in healthy people across ages. General observations from the study: The unknown donor CMV status may have confounded expanded clonotype changes. Getting older went along with TCR beta diversity per million T cells dropping roughly linearly. The unsorted PBMCs prevented any conclusive comparison of naive versus antigen-experienced cells.

On this clonotype: What it recognizes is unknown.

A second PCR, run for about 7 to 11 cycles, used a sample-barcoded 5' primer plus a J-beta primer mix. TCRdb itself ran the 5' RACE reads through MiXCR, one entry per CDR3 protein. Of over 600,000 distinct CDR3 sequences listed, 35% to 50% are singletons. This CDR3 has 16 residues. Trimming removed 1 base from V and 2 bases from J, with 11 bases in between. CDR1 is SGHTA, CDR2 FQGNSA, per germline. Sequences were obtained from blood. This chain uses TRBV7-2 with TRBJ2-2; D is tentatively TRBD1 or TRBD2 (6 bases each). This TCR was recovered from a man aged 80 or over in good health. CDR3 residues: CASSLGAGQNTGELFF. The DNA of the CDR3 is TGTGCCAGCAGCTTAGGCGCGGGACAAAACACCGGGGAGCTGTTTTTT.